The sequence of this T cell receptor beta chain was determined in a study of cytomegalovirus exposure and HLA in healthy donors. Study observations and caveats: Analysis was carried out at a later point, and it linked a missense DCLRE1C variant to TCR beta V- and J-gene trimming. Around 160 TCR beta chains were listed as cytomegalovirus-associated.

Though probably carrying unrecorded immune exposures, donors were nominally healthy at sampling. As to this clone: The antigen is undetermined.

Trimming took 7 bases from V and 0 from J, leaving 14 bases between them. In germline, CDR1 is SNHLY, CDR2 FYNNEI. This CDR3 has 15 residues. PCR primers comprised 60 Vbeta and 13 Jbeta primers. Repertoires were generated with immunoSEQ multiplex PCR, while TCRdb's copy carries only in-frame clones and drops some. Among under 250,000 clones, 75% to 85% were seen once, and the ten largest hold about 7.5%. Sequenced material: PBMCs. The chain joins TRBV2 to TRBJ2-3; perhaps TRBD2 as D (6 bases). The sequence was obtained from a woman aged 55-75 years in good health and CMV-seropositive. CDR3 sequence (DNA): TGTGCCAGCAAAGGGACTTCAATAAGCACAGATACGCAGTATTTT. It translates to CASKGTSISTDTQYF.